These 13 T cell receptor delta chains came from one sample sequenced in a study of human gamma delta and Vdelta1 T cells. TCRdb redid clone calling on the PCR reads using CATT. Of several thousand delta-chain clones listed, roughly a quarter are singletons. The sequenced sample consisted of naive CD27+ Vdelta1 gamma-delta T cells from blood. These receptors all come from a human donor in good health.

The V call is TRDV1, the J call TRDJ1; TRDD3 agrees at 11 bases. The V and J ends lost 0 bases and 7 bases, in that order; junction bases with no gene match: 10. This CDR3 has 17 residues. Germline CDR1 and CDR2: TSWWSYY and QGS. The CDR3 sequence is CALGELWVGDTQGKLIF. CDR3 in DNA: TGTGCTCTTGGGGAACTGTGGGTGGGGGATACGCAGGGTAAACTCATCTTT.

This sequence joins TRDV1 and TRDJ1; possibly TRDD3 for D (6 bases). With 2 bases removed from V and 0 bases from J, the gap between germline ends came to 22 bases. The CDR3 extends over 19 amino acids. Germline CDR1 and CDR2: TSWWSYY and QGS. The CDR3 DNA sequence: TGTGCTCTTGGGGAAGACCCGGGAGGGATAAAGGGGTACACCGATAAACTCATCTTT. Translation gives CALGEDPGGIKGYTDKLIF.

A remark on this clone: The junction shows a germline mismatch at one end, possibly a read error. This chain connects TRDV1 to TRDJ1, with D unclear. Germline lookup yields CDR1 TSWWSYY and CDR2 QGS. This CDR3 region has 14 residues. The CDR3: CALGELHYTDELIF. DNA of the CDR3: TGTGCTCTTGGGGAACTGCATTACACCGATGAACTCATCTTT.

This clone has more than one count but fewer than ten. The V and J genes are TRDV1 and TRDJ1; the D is unclear. V shed 0 bases and J shed 0 bases, with 17 bases lying between them. Germline V gives CDR1 TSWWSYY, CDR2 QGS. The CDR3 runs to 18 residues. CDR3 bases: TGTGCTCTTGGGGAACTACGCCTTAATGGGACGTACACCGATAAACTCATCTTT. Residues: CALGELRLNGTYTDKLIF.

Concerning this clone: Mismatch with germline at one junction end may stem from a read error. The rearrangement uses TRDV1 and TRDJ1; D unclear. Germline V CDR1 and CDR2: TSWWSYY, QGS. CDR3 size: 14 residues. The chain's CDR3 is CALGNSRNTDKLIF. The CDR3 region has the DNA TGTGCCCTTGGGAACTCCCGGAACACCGATAAACTCATCTTT.

Note on this clone: A read error may account for a junction end that differs from germline. The V call is TRDV1, the J call TRDJ1, with TRDD3 matching over 9 bases. The CDR3 has 18 residues. The V gene's germline CDR1 is TSWWSYY and CDR2 QGS. As DNA, the CDR3 is TGTGCTCTTGGGAAACTTACACCGCCTGCCCCTGACTGGGGGAGTCTCATCTTT. Its protein product is CALGKLTPPAPDWGSLIF.

This clone was seen more than once but under ten times. The chain links TRDV1 to TRDJ1, with 9 bases lining up with TRDD3. The CDR3 has 19 residues. Germline-derived CDR1 and CDR2 are TSWWSYY and QGS. V gave up 9 bases and J gave up 0 bases; unmatched junction bases: 20. CDR3 region: CALWSGHLLNWGNTDKLIF. The CDR3 DNA reads TGTGCTCTGTGGTCTGGCCATTTACTGAACTGGGGGAACACCGATAAACTCATCTTT.

A note on this clone: The sample has other DNA sequences that encode this CDR3 too. This chain links TRDV1 with TRDJ1; 9 bases agree with TRDD3. With 4 bases clipped from V and 2 bases from J, the junction kept 29 bases outside the gene matches. The germline V gene encodes CDR1 TSWWSYY and CDR2 QGS. This CDR3 contains 23 residues. The CDR3 DNA sequence: TGTGCTCTTGGGGGCCGCTTTCCTACCTCCCTAACTGGGGGACTCCTAGGGACCGATAAACTCATCTTT. Amino acids: CALGGRFPTSLTGGLLGTDKLIF.

The chain employs TRDV1 and TRDJ1; weak D call: TRDD2 (5 bases). The germline CDR1 and CDR2 sequences are TSWWSYY and QGS. The length of the CDR3 is 21 residues. Trimming took 5 bases from V and 1 from J, leaving 32 bases between them. CDR3 sequence: CALGHPTPGPYQSESTDKLIF. In nucleotides, the CDR3 is TGTGCTCTTGGGCATCCCACCCCGGGCCCCTACCAGAGCGAATCCACCGATAAACTCATCTTT.

This chain uses TRDV1 with TRDJ1, with TRDD3 identical over 11 bases. The trim removed 5 bases at V and 10 bases at J, leaving 9 bases unmatched. CDR1 and CDR2 (germline): TSWWSYY, QGS. The CDR3 is 14 amino acids. CDR3 residues: CALGKILGDSGLIF. The CDR3, as DNA: TGTGCTCTTGGGAAAATACTGGGGGATAGTGGACTCATCTTT.

Note on this clone: One junction end does not reproduce the germline sequence, and a read error may be involved. The rearrangement joins TRDV1 to TRDJ1; perhaps TRDD3 as D (6 bases). CDR1 and CDR2 from the germline V gene are TSWWSYY and QGS. The CDR3 has 18 amino acids. DNA for the CDR3: TGTGCTCTTGGGCCCAGGGCTGGTGGATACTTGGTCGCCGATAACCTCACCTTT. This translates into CALGPRAGGYLVADNLTF.

This clone was picked up a small number of times. The chain has TRDV1 and TRDJ2, with D maybe TRDD3 (7 bases). Germline V gene lookup returns CDR1 TSWWSYY and CDR2 QGS. The germline V and J ends were trimmed by 3 bases and 0 bases, with 29 bases remaining between them. This CDR3 is 22 amino acids long. CDR3 protein: CALGDLFLFGGLGPALTAQLFF. The CDR3 DNA reads TGTGCTCTTGGGGACTTATTCCTATTCGGGGGATTAGGACCTGCTTTGACAGCACAACTCTTCTTT.

Comments on this clone: The TCRdb protein, from a much larger clone, departs from this DNA's translation at residue 7, likely by read error; the protein shown derives from the DNA. Other DNA sequences in this specimen translate into the identical CDR3. The chain joins TRDV1 to TRDJ1, with 9 bases identical to TRDD3. Trimming cost V 2 bases and J 7 bases; bases outside gene matches: 26. The germline V gene encodes CDR1 TSWWSYY and CDR2 QGS. This CDR3 comprises 21 residues. CDR3 coding DNA: TGTGCTCTTGGGGAAAAGTCCCGTACTTACTGGGGGAGCCCAGGGTCGGTTAAACTCATCTTT. This codes for CALGEKSRTYWGSPGSVKLIF.